This T cell receptor (beta chain) was sequenced during a study of blood T cell repertoires in COVID-19. Across the study: Sites across the United States, Italy and Spain contributed samples from acute and convalescent COVID-19. T cells, B-cell-depleted T cells, or PBMCs provided the cDNA or gDNA that served as material.

As handled by the study authors: Nucleated cell counts were estimated from reference gene primer amplification. Profiled with immunoSEQ multiplex PCR; TCRdb holds only in-frame clones, not every one. Clone size and the V and J calls come from that table; the DNA yielded D and trimming. This sample has about 300,000 clones, with 65% to 85% found just once. This clone was observed a single time. The sample consisted of peripheral blood. The sequence was obtained from a woman aged 45-65 years with acute or convalescent COVID-19.

The CDR3 nucleotides read TGCAGTGCTAGTCCCGGGAGGGCCGTCAGGGAGCAGTTCTTC. Its protein is CSASPGRAVREQFF. V gene TRBV20-1 combines with J gene TRBJ2-1, with 8 nucleotides matching TRBD2. The ends lost 3 bases at V and 10 bases at J; junction bases unmatched: 11. Germline loops: CDR1 DFQATT, CDR2 SNEGSKA (reference sequence). The length of the CDR3 is 14 residues.